The 9 T cell receptor beta chains listed next were all sequenced from one sample in a study of T-cell reconstitution after alpha-beta-depleted transplantation in children. Preparation of the TCRbeta library involved a method that used unique molecular identifiers. TCRdb analysed the PCR reads with MiXCR anew, one entry per CDR3 protein. The repertoire holds some 200,000 distinct CDR3 sequences, with around 8.4% as singletons. This material consisted of PBMCs, mostly from graft donor cells, taken 360 days after TCRalphabeta/CD19-depleted stem cell transplant. The source is a male patient between 2 and 10 years old who had a stem cell transplant for acute myeloid leukemia, so the T cells may come from the graft donor.

The chain carries TRBV5-1 and TRBJ1-1; no reliable D call. Trimming removed 6 bases from V and 5 bases from J, with 17 bases in between. This CDR3 has 14 amino acids. Germline V CDR1 and CDR2: SGHRS, YFSETQ. The chain's CDR3 is CASTSVPGETEAFF. The DNA of the CDR3 is TGCGCCAGCACCTCAGTCCCCGGCGAGACTGAAGCTTTCTTT.

About this clonotype itself: Relative to the germline gene, one junction end is altered; a read error may explain this. The V and J genes are TRBV15 and TRBJ1-5; TRBD1 might be the D (5 bases). The CDR3 contains 15 residues. From germline, CDR1 is LNHNV and CDR2 YYDKDF (reference sequence). This CDR3 reads CATSRDRLGPQPQHF. In nucleotides, the CDR3 is TGTGCCACCAGTAGAGATAGGTTGGGGCCCCAGCCCCAGCATTTT.

In its sample, this clonotype was seen a few times. The chain links TRBV7-3 to TRBJ2-1; 12 nucleotides align to TRBD2. The trim removed 1 base at V and 5 bases at J, leaving 3 bases unmatched. This CDR3 spans 16 amino acids. Per germline, CDR1 SGHTA and CDR2 FQGTGA. The CDR3 DNA is TGTGCCAGCAGCTTAATGAGACTAGCGGGGGACAATGAGCAGTTCTTC. Translation gives CASSLMRLAGDNEQFF.

This clonotype was found many times. V and J are TRBV4-3 and TRBJ2-7, with D possibly TRBD1 on 6 matching bases. This CDR3 is 16 amino acids long. Trimming removed 0 bases from V and 5 bases from J, with 17 bases in between. Per germline, CDR1 LGHNA and CDR2 YSLEER. The CDR3 here is CASSQDGGRGMDEQYF. CDR3 nucleotides: TGCGCCAGCAGCCAAGACGGTGGAAGGGGGATGGACGAGCAGTACTTC.

The sample holds a few counts of this clonotype. This chain uses TRBV20-1 with TRBJ1-1; no definite D call. The CDR3 covers 13 residues. CDR1 is DFQATT and CDR2 is SNEGSKA in the germline V gene (reference sequence). Trimming removed 6 bases from V and 3 bases from J, with 14 bases in between. The CDR3 is CSARSERDTEAFF. The CDR3 DNA reads as TGCAGTGCACGAAGCGAGCGAGACACTGAAGCTTTCTTT.

In its sample, this clonotype was seen a few times. V usage is TRBV7-9 and J usage is TRBJ1-2; D not resolved. Trimming removed 1 base at V and 5 bases at J, with 17 bases between. The CDR3 runs to 16 residues. CDR1 and CDR2 from the germline V gene are SEHNR and FQNEAQ (reference sequence). This CDR3 is CASSLDYRGGPYGYTF. Here the CDR3 DNA reads TGTGCCAGCAGCTTAGATTATCGGGGTGGACCGTATGGCTACACCTTC.

The table lists this clonotype with a few counts. The J gene is TRBJ2-6, the V gene TRBV24-1, with 10 bases identical to TRBD1. Losses at the gene ends were 8 bases for V and 0 bases for J; bases not matched to a gene: 6. Germline V gives CDR1 KGHDR, CDR2 SFDVKD. The CDR3 is made up of 17 amino acids. As DNA, the CDR3 is TGTGCCACCAAGGGACGGACAGGGGGCTCTGGGGCCAACGTCCTGACTTTC. The encoded protein is CATKGRTGGSGANVLTF.

The chain couples TRBV12-3 or TRBV12-4 to TRBJ2-5, with TRBD2 identical over 10 bases. V was clipped by 2 bases and J by 0 bases; unmatched bases: 0. The CDR3 contains 15 residues. In nucleotides, the CDR3 is TGTGCCAGCAGTTTACTAGCGGGGGACCAAGAGACCCAGTACTTC. Translating it yields CASSLLAGDQETQYF.

This clonotype came up many times. The V gene is TRBV7-9, the J gene TRBJ2-3, with 8 bases fitting TRBD2. Germline CDR1 reads SEHNR; CDR2 reads FQNEAQ (reference sequence). V gave up 4 bases and J gave up 5 bases; unmatched junction bases: 8. This CDR3 region has 15 residues. The CDR3 bases are TGTGCCAGCAGCTACCCCACTAGCGGAAAAGATACGCAGTATTTT. Its translation: CASSYPTSGKDTQYF.